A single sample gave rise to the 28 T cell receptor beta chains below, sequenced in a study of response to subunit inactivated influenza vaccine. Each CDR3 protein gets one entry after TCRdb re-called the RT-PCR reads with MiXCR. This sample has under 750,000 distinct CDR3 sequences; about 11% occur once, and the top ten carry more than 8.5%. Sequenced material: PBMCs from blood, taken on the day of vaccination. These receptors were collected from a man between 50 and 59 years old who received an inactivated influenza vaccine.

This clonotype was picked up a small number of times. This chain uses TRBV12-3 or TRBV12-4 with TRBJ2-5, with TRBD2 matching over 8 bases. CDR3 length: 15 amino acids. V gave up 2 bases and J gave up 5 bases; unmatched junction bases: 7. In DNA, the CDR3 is TGTGCCAGCAGTTTAAAGGGACTAGGTGCGGAGACCCAGTACTTC. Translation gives CASSLKGLGAETQYF.

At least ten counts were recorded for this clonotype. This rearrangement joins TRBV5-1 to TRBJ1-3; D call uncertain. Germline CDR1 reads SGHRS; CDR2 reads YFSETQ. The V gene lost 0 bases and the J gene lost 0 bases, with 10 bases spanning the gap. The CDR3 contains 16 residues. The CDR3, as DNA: TGCGCCAGCAGCTTGGTGGCAAGAAGCTCTGGAAACACCATATATTTT. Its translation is CASSLVARSSGNTIYF.

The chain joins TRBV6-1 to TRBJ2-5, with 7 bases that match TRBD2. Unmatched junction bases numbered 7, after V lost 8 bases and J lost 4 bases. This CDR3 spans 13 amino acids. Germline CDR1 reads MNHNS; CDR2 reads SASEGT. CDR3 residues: CASRSGIRETQYF. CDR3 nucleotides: TGTGCCAGCCGGAGCGGGATAAGAGAGACCCAGTACTTC.

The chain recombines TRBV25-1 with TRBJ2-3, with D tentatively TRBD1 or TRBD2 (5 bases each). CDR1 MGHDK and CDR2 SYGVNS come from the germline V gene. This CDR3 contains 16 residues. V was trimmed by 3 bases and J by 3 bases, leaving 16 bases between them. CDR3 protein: CASSDPGTARTDTQYF. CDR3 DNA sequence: TGTGCCAGCAGTGATCCTGGGACGGCCCGGACAGATACGCAGTATTTT.

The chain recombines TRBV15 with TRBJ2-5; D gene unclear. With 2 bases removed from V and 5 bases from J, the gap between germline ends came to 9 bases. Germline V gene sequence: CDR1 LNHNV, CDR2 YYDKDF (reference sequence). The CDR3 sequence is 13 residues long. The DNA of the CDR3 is TGTGCCACCAGCAGAATCTATAGGGAGACCCAGTACTTC. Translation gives CATSRIYRETQYF. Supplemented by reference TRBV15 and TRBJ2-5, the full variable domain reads DAMVIQNPRYQVTQFGKPVTLSCSQTLNHNVMYWYQQKSSQAPKLLFHYYDKDFNNEADTPDNFQSRRPNTSFCFLDIRSPGLGDTAMYLCATSRIYRETQYFGPGTRLLVL.

The CDR3 region is CASAVGANTEAFF. The CDR3, as DNA: TGTGCCAGCGCAGTCGGGGCGAACACTGAAGCTTTCTTT. The chain combines TRBV6-4 with TRBJ1-1, with TRBD1 as a possible D gene (5 bases). The CDR3 runs 13 residues. Trimming removed 8 bases from V and 1 base from J, with 11 bases in between. Germline CDR1 and CDR2: MRHNA and SNTAGT.

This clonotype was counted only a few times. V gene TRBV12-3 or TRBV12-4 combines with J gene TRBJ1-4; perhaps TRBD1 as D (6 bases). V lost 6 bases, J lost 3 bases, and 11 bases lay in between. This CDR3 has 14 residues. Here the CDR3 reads CASSSGVPNEKLFF. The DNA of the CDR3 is TGTGCCAGCAGCTCAGGGGTTCCTAATGAAAAACTGTTTTTT.

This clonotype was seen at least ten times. This CDR3 is CAWSFRIDEQFF. The CDR3 DNA follows: TGTGCCTGGAGTTTTAGGATCGATGAGCAGTTCTTC. The V and J genes are TRBV30 and TRBJ2-1; D is unresolved. With 2 bases removed from V and 8 bases from J, the gap between germline ends came to 10 bases. The CDR3 covers 12 residues. Per germline, CDR1 GTSNPN and CDR2 SVGIG (reference sequence).

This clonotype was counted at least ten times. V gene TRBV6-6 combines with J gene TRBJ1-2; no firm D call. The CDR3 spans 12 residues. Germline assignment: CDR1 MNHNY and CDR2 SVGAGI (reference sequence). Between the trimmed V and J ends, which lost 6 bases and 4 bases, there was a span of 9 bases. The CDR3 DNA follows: TGTGCCAGCAGGGACGGCAGCTATGGCTACACCTTC. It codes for CASRDGSYGYTF.

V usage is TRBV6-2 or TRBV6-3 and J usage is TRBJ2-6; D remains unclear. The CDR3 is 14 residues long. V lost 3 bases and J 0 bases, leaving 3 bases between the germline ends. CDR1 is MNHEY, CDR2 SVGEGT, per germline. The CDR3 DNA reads TGTGCCAGCAGTTATGCCTCTGGGGCCAACGTCCTGACTTTC. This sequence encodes CASSYASGANVLTF.

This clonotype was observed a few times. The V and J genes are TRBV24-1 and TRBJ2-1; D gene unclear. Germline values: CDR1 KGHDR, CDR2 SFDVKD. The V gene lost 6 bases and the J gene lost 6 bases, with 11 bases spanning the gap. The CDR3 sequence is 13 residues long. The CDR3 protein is CATSSYQTNEQFF. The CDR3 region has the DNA TGTGCCACCAGTTCATACCAGACCAATGAGCAGTTCTTC.

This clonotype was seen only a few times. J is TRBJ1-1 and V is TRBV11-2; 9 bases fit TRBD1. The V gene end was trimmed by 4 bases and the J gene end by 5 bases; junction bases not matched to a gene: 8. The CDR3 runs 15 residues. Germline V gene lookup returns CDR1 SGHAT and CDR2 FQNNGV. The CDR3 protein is CASSSYWTGVTEAFF. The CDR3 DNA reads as TGTGCCAGCAGCTCCTATTGGACAGGGGTGACTGAAGCTTTCTTT.

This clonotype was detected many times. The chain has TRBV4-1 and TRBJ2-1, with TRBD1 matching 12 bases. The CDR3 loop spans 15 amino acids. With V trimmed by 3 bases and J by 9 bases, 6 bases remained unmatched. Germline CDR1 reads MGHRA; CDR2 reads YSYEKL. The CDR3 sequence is CASSQPGQGAFEQFF. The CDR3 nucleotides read TGCGCCAGCAGCCAGCCGGGACAGGGGGCTTTTGAGCAGTTCTTC.

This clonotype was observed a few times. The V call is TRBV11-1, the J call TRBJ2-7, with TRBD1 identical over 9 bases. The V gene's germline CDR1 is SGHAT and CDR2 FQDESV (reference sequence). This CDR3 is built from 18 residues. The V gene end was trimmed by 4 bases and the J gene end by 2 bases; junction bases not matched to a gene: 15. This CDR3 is CASSSTLIGQGRTYEQYF. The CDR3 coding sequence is TGTGCCAGCAGCTCCACCTTAATCGGACAGGGGAGAACCTACGAGCAGTACTTC.

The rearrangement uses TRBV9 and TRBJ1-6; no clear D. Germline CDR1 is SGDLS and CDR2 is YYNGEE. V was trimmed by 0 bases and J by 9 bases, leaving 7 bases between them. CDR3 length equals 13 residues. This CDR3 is CASSVDPGSPLHF. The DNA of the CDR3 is TGTGCCAGCAGCGTAGATCCGGGTTCACCCCTCCACTTT.

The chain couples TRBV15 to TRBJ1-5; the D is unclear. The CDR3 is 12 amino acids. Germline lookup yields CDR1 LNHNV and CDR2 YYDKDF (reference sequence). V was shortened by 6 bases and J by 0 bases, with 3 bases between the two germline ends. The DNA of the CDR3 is TGTGCCACCAGTGATAGCAATCAGCCCCAGCATTTT. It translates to CATSDSNQPQHF. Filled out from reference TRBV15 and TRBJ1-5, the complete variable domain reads DAMVIQNPRYQVTQFGKPVTLSCSQTLNHNVMYWYQQKSSQAPKLLFHYYDKDFNNEADTPDNFQSRRPNTSFCFLDIRSPGLGDTAMYLCATSDSNQPQHFGDGTRLSIL.

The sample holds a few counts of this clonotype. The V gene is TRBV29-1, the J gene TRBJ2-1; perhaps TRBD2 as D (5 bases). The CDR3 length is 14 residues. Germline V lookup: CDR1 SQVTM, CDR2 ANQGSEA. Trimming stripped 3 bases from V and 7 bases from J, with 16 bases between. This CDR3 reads CSVDGGGLWNEQFF. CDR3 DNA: TGCAGCGTTGATGGAGGCGGTCTGTGGAATGAGCAGTTCTTC.

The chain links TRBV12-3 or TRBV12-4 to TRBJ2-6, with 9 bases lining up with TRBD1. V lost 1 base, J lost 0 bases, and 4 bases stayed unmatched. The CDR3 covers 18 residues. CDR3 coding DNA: TGTGCCAGCAGTTTAGTACAGGGGGCCTCCTCTGGGGCCAACGTCCTGACTTTC. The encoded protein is CASSLVQGASSGANVLTF.

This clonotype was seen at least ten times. In DNA, the CDR3 is TGTGCCAGCAGCCCCTGGCTGGGTAGCACTGAAGCTTTCTTT. Its translation: CASSPWLGSTEAFF. The chain carries TRBV27 and TRBJ1-1, with D unclear. V lost 6 bases and J lost 4, with 15 bases in between. Germline V CDR1 and CDR2: MNHEY, SMNVEV (reference sequence). CDR3 length: 14 amino acids.

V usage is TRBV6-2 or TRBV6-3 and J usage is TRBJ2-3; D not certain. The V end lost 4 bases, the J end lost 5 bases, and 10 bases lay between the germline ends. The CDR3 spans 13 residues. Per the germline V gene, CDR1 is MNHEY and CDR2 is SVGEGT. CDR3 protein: CASSLSIGDTQYF. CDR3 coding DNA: TGTGCCAGCAGTTTGAGCATCGGAGATACGCAGTATTTT.

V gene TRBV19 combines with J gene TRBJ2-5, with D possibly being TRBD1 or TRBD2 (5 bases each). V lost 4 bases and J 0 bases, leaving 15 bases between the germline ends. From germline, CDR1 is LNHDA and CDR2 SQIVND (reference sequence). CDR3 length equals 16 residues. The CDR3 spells CASSSDLGTYQETQYF. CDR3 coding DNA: TGTGCCAGTAGTAGTGACCTTGGGACGTACCAAGAGACCCAGTACTTC.

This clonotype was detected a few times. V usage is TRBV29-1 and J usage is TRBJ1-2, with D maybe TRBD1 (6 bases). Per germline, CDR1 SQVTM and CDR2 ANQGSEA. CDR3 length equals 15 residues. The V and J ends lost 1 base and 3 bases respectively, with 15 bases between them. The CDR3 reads CSVEARGARDYGYTF. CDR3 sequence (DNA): TGCAGCGTTGAAGCAAGGGGGGCGCGTGACTATGGCTACACCTTC.

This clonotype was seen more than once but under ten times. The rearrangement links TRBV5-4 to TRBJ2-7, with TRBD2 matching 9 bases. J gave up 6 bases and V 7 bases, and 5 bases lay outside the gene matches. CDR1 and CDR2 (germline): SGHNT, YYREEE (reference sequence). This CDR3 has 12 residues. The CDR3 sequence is CASGGLASEQYF. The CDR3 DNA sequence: TGTGCCAGCGGGGGACTAGCATCCGAGCAGTACTTC.

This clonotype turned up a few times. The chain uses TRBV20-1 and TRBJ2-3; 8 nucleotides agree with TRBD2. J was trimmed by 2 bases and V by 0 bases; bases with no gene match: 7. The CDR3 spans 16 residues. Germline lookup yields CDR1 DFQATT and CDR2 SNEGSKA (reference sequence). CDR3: CSARDPGGYFTDTQYF. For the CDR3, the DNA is TGCAGTGCTAGAGATCCGGGGGGGTATTTCACAGATACGCAGTATTTT.

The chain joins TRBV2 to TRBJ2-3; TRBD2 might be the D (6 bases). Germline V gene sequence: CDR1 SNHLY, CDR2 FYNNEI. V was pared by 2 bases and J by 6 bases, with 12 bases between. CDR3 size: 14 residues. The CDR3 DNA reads TGTGCCAGCAGTGAAAGGTGGGCGGGGGATACGCAGTATTTT. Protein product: CASSERWAGDTQYF.

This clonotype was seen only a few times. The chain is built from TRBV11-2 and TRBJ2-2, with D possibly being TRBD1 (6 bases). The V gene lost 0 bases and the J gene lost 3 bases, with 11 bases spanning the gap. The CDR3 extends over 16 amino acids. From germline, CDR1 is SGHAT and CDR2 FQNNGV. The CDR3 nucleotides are TGTGCCAGCAGCTTAGATTTTGGGGGCGACACCGGGGAGCTGTTTTTT. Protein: CASSLDFGGDTGELFF.

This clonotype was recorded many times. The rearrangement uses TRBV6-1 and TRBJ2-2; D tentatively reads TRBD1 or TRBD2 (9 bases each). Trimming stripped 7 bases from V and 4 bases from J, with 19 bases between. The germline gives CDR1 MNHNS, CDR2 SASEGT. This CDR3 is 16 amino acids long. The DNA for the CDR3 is TGTGCCAGCACCCCTAGCGGGACAGGGACCACCGGGGAGCTGTTTTTT. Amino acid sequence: CASTPSGTGTTGELFF.

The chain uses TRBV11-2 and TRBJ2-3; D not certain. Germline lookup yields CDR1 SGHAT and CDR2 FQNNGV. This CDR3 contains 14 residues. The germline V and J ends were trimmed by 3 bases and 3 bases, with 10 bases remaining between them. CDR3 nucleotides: TGTGCCAGCAGCTTCATTGAGTGGACAGATACGCAGTATTTT. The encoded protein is CASSFIEWTDTQYF.